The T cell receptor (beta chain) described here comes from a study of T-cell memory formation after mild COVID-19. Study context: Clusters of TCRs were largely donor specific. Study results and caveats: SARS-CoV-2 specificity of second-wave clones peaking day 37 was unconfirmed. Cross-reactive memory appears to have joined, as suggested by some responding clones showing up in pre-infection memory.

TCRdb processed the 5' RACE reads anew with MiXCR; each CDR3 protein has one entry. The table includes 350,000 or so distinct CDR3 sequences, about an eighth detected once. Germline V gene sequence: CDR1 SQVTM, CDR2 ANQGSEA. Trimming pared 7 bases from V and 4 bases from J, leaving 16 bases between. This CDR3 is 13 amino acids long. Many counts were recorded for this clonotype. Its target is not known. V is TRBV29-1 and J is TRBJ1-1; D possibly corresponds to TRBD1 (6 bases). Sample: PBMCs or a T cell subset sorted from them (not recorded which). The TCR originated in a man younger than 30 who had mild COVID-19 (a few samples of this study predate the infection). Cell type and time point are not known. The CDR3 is CSALWGAGTEAFF. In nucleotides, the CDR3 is TGCAGCGCCCTGTGGGGGGCGGGCACTGAAGCTTTCTTT. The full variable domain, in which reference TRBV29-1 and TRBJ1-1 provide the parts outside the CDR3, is SAVISQKPSRDICQRGTSLTIQCQVDSQVTMMFWYRQQPGQSLTLIATANQGSEATYESGFVIDKFPISRPNLTFSTLTVSNMSPEDSSIYLCSALWGAGTEAFFGQGTRLTVV.